This entry lists 31 T cell receptor beta chains sequenced from one sample in a study of cytomegalovirus exposure and HLA in healthy donors. PCR employed 60 Vbeta and 13 Jbeta primers. Clones were read by immunoSEQ multiplex PCR, and TCRdb kept only the in-frame ones, dropping some. Of about 110,000 clones listed, approximately 82% are singletons. The sequenced material came from PBMCs. The receptors shown here come from a man aged 25 to 40 in good health and CMV-seropositive.

The genes are TRBV28 and TRBJ2-7; weak D call: TRBD1 (6 bases). Germline CDR1 and CDR2: MDHEN and SYDVKM. This CDR3 has 17 residues. V shed 3 bases and J shed 3 bases, with 21 bases lying between them. The CDR3 here is CASSFLRTGQGRYEQYF. The CDR3 nucleotides are TGTGCCAGCAGTTTCCTGAGGACGGGACAAGGGCGCTACGAGCAGTACTTC.

The V call is TRBV7-9, the J call TRBJ1-6; D is uncertain. Germline V gene lookup returns CDR1 SEHNR and CDR2 FQNEAQ (reference sequence). The V and J ends lost 1 base and 0 bases respectively, with 10 bases between them. The CDR3 totals 17 residues. The CDR3 coding sequence is TGTGCCAGCAGCTTAGGGTCCCCGAGCTCCTATAATTCACCCCTCCACTTT. This sequence encodes CASSLGSPSSYNSPLHF.

The gene calls are TRBV10-3 and TRBJ1-2; D uncertain. Germline V CDR1 and CDR2: ENHRY, SYGVKD. The CDR3 loop spans 13 amino acids. V lost 5 bases, J lost 3 bases, and 10 bases lay in between. The CDR3 loop reads CAISMRGDYGYTF. The CDR3 DNA follows: TGTGCCATCAGTATGAGAGGCGACTATGGCTACACCTTC.

This sequence joins TRBV27 and TRBJ2-2, with 8 bases identical to TRBD1. The CDR3 contains 17 residues. Germline CDR1 MNHEY, CDR2 SMNVEV (reference sequence). V was clipped by 5 bases and J by 4 bases; unmatched bases: 12. The CDR3 spells CASSTHQGARPTGELFF. CDR3 nucleotides: TGTGCCAGCAGTACGCATCAGGGGGCGCGCCCCACCGGGGAGCTGTTTTTT.

The chain couples TRBV7-8 to TRBJ2-5, with 8 bases that match TRBD2. V gave up 1 base and J gave up 5 bases; unmatched junction bases: 3. This CDR3 has 14 residues. Germline lookup yields CDR1 SGHVS and CDR2 FQNEAQ. In DNA, the CDR3 is TGTGCCAGCAGCTTAGGGACTAGCACGGAGACCCAGTACTTC. Protein product: CASSLGTSTETQYF.

J is TRBJ1-2 and V is TRBV6-6; no clear D gene. The V end was cut by 4 bases, the J end by 8 bases, with 14 bases between. The CDR3 totals 13 residues. Germline CDR1 and CDR2: MNHNY and SVGAGI (reference sequence). In DNA form, the CDR3 reads TGTGCCAGCAGTTTAGCCCTAAAAGAAGGCTACACCTTC. Protein sequence: CASSLALKEGYTF.

This chain uses TRBV28 with TRBJ2-1; TRBD1 might be the D (5 bases). V lost 1 base to trimming and J lost 5 bases, with 9 bases between them. There are 14 residues in the CDR3. Germline CDR1 MDHEN, CDR2 SYDVKM. The CDR3 bases are TGTGCCAGCAGTTTATTGGACATCAACAATGAGCAGTTCTTC. Protein: CASSLLDINNEQFF.

The V and J genes are TRBV28 and TRBJ1-5; possibly TRBD1 for D (6 bases). This CDR3 has 14 amino acids. Trimming pared 4 bases from V and 4 bases from J, leaving 11 bases between. From germline, CDR1 is MDHEN and CDR2 SYDVKM. CDR3 DNA sequence: TGTGCCAGCAGTTCCTACAGGGAAAATCAGCCCCAGCATTTT. Its protein product is CASSSYRENQPQHF. Supplemented by reference TRBV28 and TRBJ1-5, the full variable domain reads DVKVTQSSRYLVKRTGEKVFLECVQDMDHENMFWYRQDPGLGLRLIYFSYDVKMKEKGDIPEGYSVSREKKERFSLILESASTNQTSMYLCASSSYRENQPQHFGDGTRLSIL.

There are a few counts of this clone. The CDR3 DNA reads as TGTGCCAGCAGCCAAGAAATAGGTAGCGGGGGGTACGAGCAGTACTTC. Translation gives CASSQEIGSGGYEQYF. V is TRBV4-2 and J is TRBJ2-7; 10 bases are a match to TRBD2. The CDR3 has 16 residues. After removal of 0 bases from V and 4 bases from J, the junction contained 6 bases not matched to a gene. The germline V gene has CDR1 LGHNA and CDR2 YNFKEQ.

The V call is TRBV7-2, the J call TRBJ2-3; TRBD1 matches 7 bases. With 5 bases clipped from V and 0 bases from J, the junction kept 5 bases outside the gene matches. This CDR3 region has 15 residues. The V gene's germline CDR1 is SGHTA and CDR2 FQGNSA. The DNA for the CDR3 is TGTGCCAGCAGCCCTTGGACAGGAAGCACAGATACGCAGTATTTT. This gives the protein CASSPWTGSTDTQYF.

The chain carries TRBV19 and TRBJ2-2, with a weak D call TRBD1 (6 bases). Germline loops: CDR1 LNHDA, CDR2 SQIVND (reference sequence). CDR3 length: 14 residues. V gave up 7 bases and J gave up 4 bases, with 13 bases separating them. Here the CDR3 reads CASTPGHPTGELFF. The CDR3 DNA follows: TGTGCCAGTACCCCGGGACACCCCACCGGGGAGCTGTTTTTT.

On this clone itself: Distinct nucleotide sequences in the sample also encode this CDR3. V and J are TRBV15 and TRBJ2-7; possibly TRBD1 for D (7 bases). CDR3 size: 14 residues. The V and J ends lost 1 base and 7 bases respectively, with 14 bases between them. Germline CDR1 and CDR2: LNHNV and YYDKDF (reference sequence). Here the CDR3 DNA reads TGTGCCACCAGCAGAGGACAGGGAGCGGGTGAGCAGTACTTC. Translating gives CATSRGQGAGEQYF.

This chain connects TRBV30 to TRBJ2-5, with D perhaps TRBD1 (6 bases). With the DNA end fitting TRBJ2-7 better, the J assignment may be wrong. CDR1 is GTSNPN, CDR2 SVGIG, per germline (reference sequence). This CDR3 is built from 16 residues. The CDR3, as DNA: TGTGCCTGGAGTTTGAGCACCGGGACACTCTCCTACGAGCAGTACTTC. Translating it yields CAWSLSTGTLSYEQYF.

The chain couples TRBV29-1 to TRBJ2-1, with D possibly TRBD2 on 7 matching bases. Germline lookup yields CDR1 SQVTM and CDR2 ANQGSEA. CDR3 size: 18 residues. V gave up 6 bases and J gave up 0 bases, with 24 bases separating them. The CDR3 sequence: CSVAGPRRGLSSYNEQFF. CDR3 bases: TGCAGCGTCGCCGGCCCTAGGCGGGGGCTAAGCTCCTACAATGAGCAGTTCTTC.

The CDR3 reads CASSDLRQLIRNQPQHF. The CDR3 region has the DNA TGTGCCAGCAGTGATCTGAGACAGTTAATTCGCAATCAGCCCCAGCATTTT. The rearrangement joins TRBV6-1 to TRBJ1-5; tentative D call: TRBD1 (5 bases). V was trimmed by 3 bases and J by 2 bases, leaving 17 bases between them. There are 17 residues in the CDR3. The V gene's germline CDR1 is MNHNS and CDR2 SASEGT.

The chain has TRBV5-3 and TRBJ1-5; D remains unclear. TRBV5-3 is assigned to the ORF class and has an uncertain function. CDR3 length equals 17 residues. Trimming removed 7 bases from V and 0 bases from J, with 20 bases in between. CDR3: CARFSSPPKHSNQPQHF. Written as DNA, the CDR3 is TGTGCCAGATTCTCCTCGCCCCCGAAGCATAGCAATCAGCCCCAGCATTTT.

The J gene is TRBJ1-6, the V gene TRBV28, with TRBD1 identical over 7 bases. From germline, CDR1 is MDHEN and CDR2 SYDVKM. The CDR3 spans 15 residues. V shed 5 bases, J shed 2 bases, and the junction held 3 bases outside the gene matches. The chain's CDR3 is CASSPGTAYNSPLHF. The DNA of the CDR3 is TGTGCCAGCAGTCCGGGGACAGCCTATAATTCACCCCTCCACTTT.

V is TRBV5-5 and J is TRBJ1-2; D uncertain. Trimming stripped 3 bases from V and 8 bases from J, with 23 bases between. This CDR3 has 16 residues. Germline CDR1 is SGHKS and CDR2 is YYEKEE (reference sequence). CDR3 bases: TGTGCCAGCAGCTCCGGATTCATCGGGATCAGTCTCGGCTACACCTTC. Protein sequence: CASSSGFIGISLGYTF.

The chain is built from TRBV7-2 and TRBJ2-5; 9 nucleotides line up with TRBD2. This CDR3 spans 19 amino acids. Unmatched junction bases numbered 18, after V lost 4 bases and J lost 3 bases. Germline lookup yields CDR1 SGHTA and CDR2 FQGNSA. CDR3 in amino acids: CASSSTRSGGPVEEETQYF. The CDR3 region has the DNA TGTGCCAGCAGCTCGACCCGAAGCGGGGGGCCCGTAGAAGAAGAGACCCAGTACTTC.

The CDR3 DNA reads as TGTGCCAGCAGTTTATGCCTAACCCAAGAGACCCAGTACTTC. As protein: CASSLCLTQETQYF. This sequence joins TRBV28 and TRBJ2-5; D remains ambiguous. The germline V gene has CDR1 MDHEN and CDR2 SYDVKM. V lost 0 bases and J 1 base, leaving 6 bases between the germline ends. The length of the CDR3 is 14 residues.

The rearrangement links TRBV7-9 to TRBJ1-4; D is possibly TRBD1 (5 bases). CDR1 is SEHNR, CDR2 FQNEAQ, per germline (reference sequence). V was trimmed by 5 bases and J by 0 bases, leaving 10 bases between them. This CDR3 is built from 15 residues. The CDR3 sequence is CASSVGTSTNEKLFF. CDR3 DNA sequence: TGTGCCAGCAGCGTGGGGACTTCAACTAATGAAAAACTGTTTTTT.

V gene TRBV9 combines with J gene TRBJ1-1; TRBD1 might be the D (6 bases). Trimming left V 4 bases short and J 5 bases short, with 18 bases between. This CDR3 is 15 amino acids long. Germline CDR1 reads SGDLS; CDR2 reads YYNGEE. The CDR3 bases are TGTGCCAGCAGCTTAGAAACAGGGCCCGGTACTGAAGCTTTCTTT. The encoded protein is CASSLETGPGTEAFF.

V and J are TRBV5-1 and TRBJ2-6; no clear D gene. V dropped 5 bases and J dropped 3 bases, with 12 bases sitting between them. CDR1 is SGHRS, CDR2 YFSETQ, per germline. CDR3 length equals 15 residues. The CDR3 bases are TGCGCCAGCAGTGAACCCGGGTATGGGGCCAACGTCCTGACTTTC. Translated: CASSEPGYGANVLTF. Based on the CDR3 plus reference TRBV5-1 and TRBJ2-6, the full variable domain is KAGVTQTPRYLIKTRGQQVTLSCSPISGHRSVSWYQQTPGQGLQFLFEYFSETQRNKGNFPGRFSGRQFSNSRSEMNVSTLELGDSALYLCASSEPGYGANVLTFGAGSRLTVL.

V gene TRBV19 combines with J gene TRBJ2-1, with TRBD2 identical over 8 bases. Germline CDR1 LNHDA, CDR2 SQIVND (reference sequence). This CDR3 has 17 residues. The V and J ends lost 3 bases and 0 bases, in that order; junction bases with no gene match: 7. Here the CDR3 DNA reads TGTGCCAGTAGTATCTTGTCGGGGGGGAGCTCCTACAATGAGCAGTTCTTC. Encoded protein: CASSILSGGSSYNEQFF.

In DNA, the CDR3 is TGTGCCAGCAGCTTAGACAGGGATGAAAAACTGTTTTTT. The encoded protein is CASSLDRDEKLFF. The V call is TRBV7-8, the J call TRBJ1-4; possibly TRBD1 for D (6 bases). V was cut by 1 base and J by 6 bases, with 6 bases left in between. The length of the CDR3 is 13 residues. From germline, CDR1 is SGHVS and CDR2 FQNEAQ.

CDR3 in amino acids: CASSPPGLAGGGDTQYF. CDR3 nucleotides: TGTGCCAGCAGTCCCCCGGGACTAGCGGGGGGGGGAGATACGCAGTATTTT. The rearrangement joins TRBV28 to TRBJ2-3, with 16 bases lining up with TRBD2. This CDR3 contains 17 residues. The V gene end was trimmed by 5 bases and the J gene end by 5 bases; junction bases not matched to a gene: 7. Germline CDR1 MDHEN, CDR2 SYDVKM.

The chain couples TRBV7-3 to TRBJ2-1; perhaps TRBD2 as D (5 bases). The V end lost 5 bases, the J end lost 8 bases, and 16 bases lay between the germline ends. CDR1 and CDR2 from the germline V gene are SGHTA and FQGTGA. The CDR3 is 14 amino acids. In nucleotides, the CDR3 is TGTGCCAGCAGCGCCGGGAATCATGGGTATGAGCAGTTCTTC. Translated: CASSAGNHGYEQFF.

As for this clone: One end of the junction fails to match germline, which may point to a read error. J is TRBJ2-1 and V is TRBV4-1; D unclear. This CDR3 is 16 amino acids long. The germline V gene encodes CDR1 MGHRA and CDR2 YSYEKL. As DNA, the CDR3 is TGCGCCAGCAGTCAAGTGTTCGGTTTATCGTACAATGAGCAGTTCTTC. Its translation is CASSQVFGLSYNEQFF.

About this clone itself: The junction differs from germline at one of its ends, possibly a read error. This chain uses TRBV4-3 with TRBJ1-4; TRBD1 is a possible D gene (6 bases). Germline V CDR1 and CDR2: LGHNA, YSLEER. The CDR3 sequence is 16 residues long. CDR3 coding DNA: TGCGCCAGCAGCGAAGACCGGGACACCTGGGGGGAAAAACTGTTTTTT. This sequence encodes CASSEDRDTWGEKLFF.

This chain uses TRBV7-9 with TRBJ2-6, with D perhaps TRBD2 (6 bases). Trimming pared 4 bases from V and 0 bases from J, leaving 13 bases between. CDR1 is SEHNR and CDR2 is FQNEAQ in the germline V gene (reference sequence). The CDR3 loop spans 17 amino acids. The CDR3 loop reads CASSSWGTHSGANVLTF. As DNA, the CDR3 is TGTGCCAGCAGCTCATGGGGGACTCACTCTGGGGCCAACGTCCTGACTTTC.

This chain joins TRBV28 and TRBJ1-2; 7 positions match TRBD1. This CDR3 is built from 14 residues. The ends lost 7 bases at V and 1 base at J; junction bases unmatched: 6. The germline gives CDR1 MDHEN, CDR2 SYDVKM. This chain's CDR3 is CASTPDRSNYGYTF. CDR3 nucleotides: TGTGCCAGCACCCCGGACAGGAGTAACTATGGCTACACCTTC.